The 22 T cell receptor beta chains given below trace back to one sample, sequenced in a study of T cell responses to AZD1222 COVID-19 vaccine. TCRdb keeps only in-frame clones here, not all; method: immunoSEQ multiplex PCR. Of around 150,000 clones detected, around 91% appear once; the ten largest clones hold 4.5% to 6.5%. This material consisted of peripheral blood, taken on day 0 of AZD1222 vaccination. Source of these receptors: an adult in good health.

The chain joins TRBV19 to TRBJ1-6; 8 nucleotides match TRBD1. Germline V gene sequence: CDR1 LNHDA, CDR2 SQIVND (reference sequence). The CDR3 extends over 14 amino acids. Trimming took 7 bases from V and 7 from J; bases not matched to a gene: 6. The CDR3 DNA sequence: TGTGCCAGTAAAGGGACAGGCCCGAATTCACCCCTCCACTTT. Amino acids: CASKGTGPNSPLHF.

This chain joins TRBV27 and TRBJ2-3; D is undetermined. Trimming shortened V by 2 bases and J by 4 bases, and 4 bases separated the two germline ends. CDR3 size: 12 residues. From germline, CDR1 is MNHEY and CDR2 SMNVEV (reference sequence). CDR3 nucleotides: TGTGCCAGCAGTTTAGGGCCAGATACGCAGTATTTT. Translation gives CASSLGPDTQYF.

This clone has a single count. This chain connects TRBV4-1 to TRBJ2-5; 11 nucleotides line up with TRBD2. V was clipped by 1 base and J by 4 bases; unmatched bases: 5. CDR3 length: 16 amino acids. Germline V CDR1 and CDR2: MGHRA, YSYEKL. The CDR3 sequence: CASSQGPGLAGETQYF. In DNA form, the CDR3 reads TGCGCCAGCAGCCAAGGCCCTGGACTAGCGGGAGAGACCCAGTACTTC.

The chain carries TRBV7-2 and TRBJ1-1, with unresolved D. Trimming took off 5 bases at V and 4 bases at J, with 8 bases between the two ends. The CDR3 spans 12 residues. In germline, CDR1 is SGHTA, CDR2 FQGNSA. The CDR3 loop is CASSKGLTEAFF. The CDR3 region has the DNA TGTGCCAGCAGCAAGGGCCTCACTGAAGCTTTCTTT.

V is TRBV19 and J is TRBJ2-7; 7 bases are a match to TRBD1. CDR3 length: 14 residues. Per germline, CDR1 LNHDA and CDR2 SQIVND (reference sequence). J was trimmed by 6 bases and V by 5 bases; bases with no gene match: 10. The CDR3 nucleotides are TGTGCCAGTAGTCTTCGGACAGGCCGAGGCGAGCAGTACTTC. Amino acid sequence: CASSLRTGRGEQYF.

The chain combines TRBV5-1 with TRBJ1-5; a weak D match, TRBD1 (6 bases). The CDR3 runs to 14 residues. Germline loops: CDR1 SGHRS, CDR2 YFSETQ. V was pared by 0 bases and J by 3 bases, with 7 bases between. CDR3 sequence (DNA): TGCGCCAGCAGCTTGGGACAGGACAATCAGCCCCAGCATTTT. Translating it yields CASSLGQDNQPQHF.

This rearrangement joins TRBV28 to TRBJ1-1; the match to TRBD1 covers 8 bases. This CDR3 spans 14 amino acids. The V gene end was trimmed by 6 bases and the J gene end by 8 bases; junction bases not matched to a gene: 11. The germline V gene encodes CDR1 MDHEN and CDR2 SYDVKM. The CDR3: CASSTDRALNEAFF. The CDR3 coding sequence is TGTGCCAGCAGCACGGACAGGGCTCTTAACGAAGCTTTCTTT.

The chain carries TRBV6-5 and TRBJ2-5; 8 positions match TRBD1. CDR3 length: 14 amino acids. V gave up 6 bases and J gave up 3 bases; unmatched junction bases: 6. The germline CDR1 and CDR2 sequences are MNHEY and SVGAGI. The CDR3 reads CASRVGQGEETQYF. For the CDR3, the DNA is TGTGCCAGCAGGGTCGGACAGGGAGAAGAGACCCAGTACTTC.

The V gene is TRBV7-2, the J gene TRBJ2-2, with a possible D match to TRBD1 (5 bases). The CDR3 extends over 15 amino acids. Trimming took off 2 bases at V and 4 bases at J, with 11 bases between the two ends. Per the germline V gene, CDR1 is SGHTA and CDR2 is FQGNSA. This chain's CDR3 is CASSLRAGFTGELFF. CDR3 coding DNA: TGTGCCAGCAGCTTACGGGCAGGGTTCACCGGGGAGCTGTTTTTT.

The chain joins TRBV7-9 to TRBJ1-2, with unresolved D. The germline gives CDR1 SEHNR, CDR2 FQNEAQ (reference sequence). This CDR3 comprises 13 residues. V was pared by 0 bases and J by 7 bases, with 9 bases between. This chain's CDR3 is CASSLARVGGYTF. Here the CDR3 DNA reads TGTGCCAGCAGCTTAGCCCGGGTGGGTGGCTACACCTTC.

About this clone itself: Other DNA sequences within the sample encode an identical CDR3. V and J are TRBV12-3 or TRBV12-4 and TRBJ1-1; D ambiguous. V shed 6 bases and J shed 1 base, with 9 bases lying between them. This CDR3 has 13 residues. Here the CDR3 reads CASSPTWNTEAFF. DNA of the CDR3: TGTGCCAGCAGCCCAACATGGAACACTGAAGCTTTCTTT.

The rearrangement uses TRBV28 and TRBJ1-1, with a tentative D call TRBD1 (5 bases). The CDR3 sequence is 11 residues long. The germline V and J ends were trimmed by 5 bases and 11 bases, with 12 bases remaining between them. Germline V lookup: CDR1 MDHEN, CDR2 SYDVKM. The CDR3 region is CASSPTRGAFF. The CDR3 DNA follows: TGTGCCAGCAGTCCGACCCGGGGGGCTTTCTTT.

This chain connects TRBV3-1 (or the pseudogene TRBV3-2) to TRBJ2-7; D possibly corresponds to TRBD1 (6 bases). V was pared by 1 base and J by 3 bases, with 10 bases between. Looked up from germline, CDR1 is LGHDT and CDR2 is YNNKEL (reference sequence). This CDR3 comprises 14 residues. CDR3 protein: CASSQGHRVYEQYF. CDR3 nucleotides: TGTGCCAGCAGCCAAGGCCACAGGGTCTACGAGCAGTACTTC.

The rearrangement uses TRBV11-2 and TRBJ2-7; D is uncertain. V shed 3 bases and J shed 2 bases, with 14 bases lying between them. CDR1 and CDR2 from the germline V gene are SGHAT and FQNNGV. The CDR3 runs 15 residues. CDR3 bases: TGTGCCAGCAGCTTGAATCCCGCAGGTACCTACGAGCAGTACTTC. Translation gives CASSLNPAGTYEQYF.

The V call is TRBV19, the J call TRBJ1-4; weak D call: TRBD1 (5 bases). V lost 7 bases and J lost 8, with 8 bases in between. This CDR3 is 11 amino acids long. CDR1 and CDR2 from the germline V gene are LNHDA and SQIVND (reference sequence). The CDR3 sequence: CASTGEEKLFF. Here the CDR3 DNA reads TGTGCCAGTACGGGGGAGGAAAAACTGTTTTTT.

The rearrangement uses TRBV6-1 and TRBJ1-6, with D perhaps TRBD1 (6 bases). This CDR3 spans 13 amino acids. The V end was cut by 7 bases, the J end by 7 bases, with 11 bases between. Germline V gene data show CDR1 as MNHNS and CDR2 as SASEGT. CDR3 region: CASMGASNSPLHF. CDR3 bases: TGTGCCAGCATGGGGGCAAGCAATTCACCCCTCCACTTT.

The chain couples TRBV28 to TRBJ2-1; D assignment may be TRBD1 or TRBD2 (6 bases each). CDR1 is MDHEN and CDR2 is SYDVKM in the germline V gene. This CDR3 region has 11 residues. V was pared by 8 bases and J by 10 bases, with 12 bases between. The CDR3 DNA reads TGTGCCAGCGTAGGGGGAGGCGAGCAGTTCTTC. Amino acid sequence: CASVGGGEQFF.

This chain joins TRBV2 and TRBJ1-5, with D hard to call. Germline V CDR1 and CDR2: SNHLY, FYNNEI. Trimming removed 3 bases at V and 4 bases at J, with 4 bases between. This CDR3 contains 12 residues. The CDR3, as DNA: TGTGCCAGCAGTGAGTCGAATCAGCCCCAGCATTTT. This sequence encodes CASSESNQPQHF.

The chain has TRBV18 and TRBJ2-2, with TRBD2 identical over 9 bases. This CDR3 spans 14 amino acids. V lost 8 bases and J lost 1; bases outside the gene matches: 2. Germline CDR1 and CDR2: KGHSH and LQKENI. CDR3 sequence (DNA): TGTGCCAGCCTAGCGGGACTGAACACCGGGGAGCTGTTTTTT. Translation gives CASLAGLNTGELFF.

The CDR3 DNA is TGTGCCAGCAGCTTTGTGGGGATGAGTTCACCCCTCCACTTT. Encoded protein: CASSFVGMSSPLHF. The gene calls are TRBV7-2 and TRBJ1-6; D is unclear. CDR1 SGHTA and CDR2 FQGNSA come from the germline V gene. Trimming took 3 bases from V and 9 from J, leaving 12 bases between them. The CDR3 has 14 amino acids.

The chain employs TRBV7-8 and TRBJ1-2, with D unresolved. The CDR3 loop spans 16 amino acids. The V gene lost 5 bases and the J gene lost 4 bases, with 20 bases spanning the gap. Germline values: CDR1 SGHVS, CDR2 FQNEAQ. Here the CDR3 reads CASSRQGWQPSYGYTF. The CDR3 DNA reads TGTGCCAGCAGCCGTCAAGGTTGGCAGCCAAGCTATGGCTACACCTTC.

This chain joins TRBV2 and TRBJ2-5, with D unresolved. Germline V CDR1 and CDR2: SNHLY, FYNNEI. Trimming took 5 bases from V and 1 from J, leaving 2 bases between them. The CDR3 is 11 residues long. Here the CDR3 DNA reads TGTGCCAGCAGTTTCCAAGAGACCCAGTACTTC. Protein product: CASSFQETQYF.